The rows below give T cell receptor beta chains drawn from one sample of a study of cytomegalovirus exposure and HLA in healthy donors. The assay was immunoSEQ multiplex PCR, and TCRdb's table has in-frame clones only and misses some. The sample contains roughly 170,000 clones, about 80% of which appear only once. The specimen sequenced was PBMCs. The source of these receptors is a man aged 30-40 years in good health and CMV-seropositive. The CDR3 runs from the conserved cysteine through the conserved F or W. D genes are given only for firm matches. Size is stated for part of the rows, as once, few or many counts, or as a class when the clone is expanded.

TRBV6-1,NA,NA,TRBJ2-5,CASSDNWGPSTETQYF,TGTGCCAGCAGTGACAACTGGGGGCCCTCAACGGAGACCCAGTACTTC
TRBV2,NA,NA,TRBJ1-2,CASRESGNYGYTF,TGTGCCAGCAGGGAGTCCGGTAACTATGGCTACACCTTC
TRBV7-9,TRBD1,NA,TRBJ1-2,CASVLAGGRYGYTF,TGTGCCAGCGTACTGGCAGGGGGCCGCTATGGCTACACCTTC
TRBV6-1,TRBD2,few,TRBJ2-5,CASSEYFGLAGSQETQYF,TGTGCCAGCAGTGAATATTTCGGGTTAGCGGGAAGCCAAGAGACCCAGTACTTC
TRBV20-1,NA,NA,TRBJ2-5,CSGGVSGQYF,TGCAGTGGCGGGGTGTCTGGCCAGTACTTC
TRBV6-6,NA,NA,TRBJ1-6,CAILAAGSPLHF,TGTGCCATACTAGCGGCGGGATCACCCCTCCACTTT
TRBV5-1,TRBD2,NA,TRBJ2-1,CASSLEAGAVAYNEQFF,TGCGCCAGCAGCTTGGAAGCGGGAGCCGTAGCCTACAATGAGCAGTTCTTC
TRBV7-9,NA,NA,TRBJ1-3,CSSSSRRDTIYF,TGTTCCAGCAGCTCGAGGAGAGACACCATATATTTT
TRBV28,NA,NA,TRBJ1-5,CASKTGPGGSNQPQHF,TGTGCCAGCAAAACAGGGCCTGGCGGGAGCAATCAGCCCCAGCATTTT
TRBV11-3,TRBD1,NA,TRBJ1-2,CASSLVLTGANYGYTF,TGTGCCAGCAGCTTAGTCCTGACAGGGGCCAACTATGGCTACACCTTC
TRBV14,NA,NA,TRBJ2-7,CASSQGGEQYF,TGTGCCAGCAGCCAAGGCGGCGAGCAGTACTTC
TRBV2,NA,NA,TRBJ2-7,CARQLTTGSYEQYF,TGTGCCAGACAACTAACGACAGGTTCCTACGAGCAGTACTTC
TRBV6-6,TRBD1,NA,TRBJ2-2,CASSRDRGGTGELFF,TGTGCCAGCAGTCGGGACAGGGGAGGCACCGGGGAGCTGTTTTTT
TRBV18,TRBD2,NA,TRBJ2-7,CASSPETSGTYEQYF,TGTGCCAGCTCACCAGAAACTAGCGGTACCTACGAGCAGTACTTC
TRBV18,NA,NA,TRBJ1-1,CASSLLTEPPEAFF,TGTGCCAGCTCACTCTTGACAGAACCTCCTGAAGCTTTCTTT
TRBV5-1,NA,NA,TRBJ1-5,CASSLVQGKDSNQPQHF,TGCGCCAGCAGCTTGGTCCAGGGGAAGGATAGCAATCAGCCCCAGCATTTT
TRBV10-2,NA,NA,TRBJ2-2,CASTLDSDPGELFF,TGCGCCAGCACCCTAGACAGTGATCCCGGGGAGCTGTTTTTT
TRBV9,NA,NA,TRBJ1-1,CASSGRGIMNTEAFF,TGTGCCAGCAGCGGTAGGGGCATCATGAACACTGAAGCTTTCTTT
TRBV18,TRBD1,NA,TRBJ2-7,CASSQRDRVYSYEQYF,TGTGCCAGCTCACAACGGGACAGGGTTTATTCTTACGAGCAGTACTTC
TRBV18,NA,NA,TRBJ1-2,CASSPPSGGNGYTF,TGTGCCAGCTCACCACCGTCTGGGGGCAATGGCTACACCTTC
TRBV28,TRBD1,NA,TRBJ2-7,CASSLYRDRAF,TGTGCCAGCAGTTTATATAGGGACAGAGCCTTC
TRBV6-5,NA,NA,TRBJ2-3,CASSLLDTQYF,TGTGCCAGCAGTCTTTTGGATACGCAGTATTTT
TRBV2,TRBD1,NA,TRBJ1-2,CASSPTPGQTNGYTF,TGTGCCAGCAGTCCGACCCCGGGACAGACGAATGGCTACACCTTC
TRBV7-9,NA,NA,TRBJ1-5,CSSSSGGRGNGQPQHF,TGTTCCAGCAGCAGCGGGGGAAGAGGCAACGGTCAGCCCCAGCATTTT
TRBV7-2,NA,NA,TRBJ2-7,CASNIGGHREQYF,TGTGCCAGCAATATCGGGGGGCATAGGGAGCAGTACTTC
TRBV19,NA,few,TRBJ1-5,CASSIRFGAQGQPQHF,TGTGCCAGTAGTATCCGATTTGGGGCGCAGGGTCAGCCCCAGCATTTT
TRBV6-6,NA,NA,TRBJ2-1,CASSYLGSPYLRGQFF,TGTGCCAGCAGTTATCTGGGATCCCCGTACCTAAGGGGGCAGTTCTTC
TRBV5-1,TRBD2,NA,TRBJ2-5,CASRPGRGQETQYF,TGCGCCAGCCGTCCCGGGAGGGGCCAAGAGACCCAGTACTTC